This paragraph covers one TCR beta chain sequence. Its antigen remains unidentified. These data come from a study of OX40 agonist ivuxolimab in advanced cancers. For the study at large: Ivuxolimab, which patients received intravenously every 2 weeks, was dosed at 0.01 to 10 mg/kg. Previous treatment with anti-PD-1, anti-PD-L1 or anti-CTLA-4 therapy was allowed; approximately 40% had received some. Study conclusions and caveats: Clonal expansion in partial responders at 0.1-3.0 mg/kg ranked among the lowest.

Patients with a history of autoimmune disease or on systemic immunosuppression were excluded. V lost 1 base and J lost 1, with 7 bases in between. The germline gives CDR1 MNHEY, CDR2 SVGAGI. The CDR3 has 14 amino acids. Repertoires were generated with immunoSEQ multiplex PCR, while TCRdb's copy carries only in-frame clones and drops some. The sample lists about 83,000 clones, about 90% occurring once. This clonotype was sampled from an adult with an advanced solid tumor such as melanoma, head and neck, liver or kidney cancer. The gene calls are TRBV6-5 and TRBJ1-1; D is uncertain. The source material was CD4+ or CD8+ T cells sorted from blood, sampled in a trial of the OX40 agonist ivuxolimab. CDR3 region: CASSYFDTNTEAFF. CDR3 nucleotides: TGTGCCAGCAGTTACTTCGACACGAACACTGAAGCTTTCTTT.